The 10 T cell receptor beta chains below all came from one sample that was sequenced in a study of Graves' ophthalmopathy and Graves' hyperthyroidism. From RNA, the CDR3 regions of TCR beta chains were amplified and sequenced. HTBI-primed RT-PCR formed the first round, and a multiplex PCR formed the second. TCRdb re-called the multiplex PCR reads with MiXCR, one entry per CDR3 protein. The table lists some 250,000 distinct CDR3 sequences, 45% to 55% of them singletons. Specimen: peripheral blood. The receptors stem from an adult man with Graves' ophthalmopathy.

This clonotype occurred a few times. The rearrangement joins TRBV20-1 to TRBJ2-7, with 10 bases matching TRBD2. V lost 0 bases and J lost 2; bases outside the gene matches: 4. Per the germline V gene, CDR1 is DFQATT and CDR2 is SNEGSKA (reference sequence). This CDR3 is 15 amino acids long. CDR3 protein: CSARDGLADPYEQYF. In nucleotides, the CDR3 is TGCAGTGCTAGAGATGGACTAGCGGATCCCTACGAGCAGTACTTC.

This clonotype was observed a handful of times. The chain employs TRBV6-6 and TRBJ2-7; maybe TRBD1 (6 bases). This CDR3 has 11 residues. In germline, CDR1 is MNHNY, CDR2 SVGAGI (reference sequence). The V end lost 10 bases, the J end lost 2 bases, and 9 bases lay between the germline ends. CDR3 region: CAIRQAYEQYF. The CDR3 coding sequence is TGTGCCATCCGACAGGCCTACGAGCAGTACTTC.

The genes are TRBV24-1 and TRBJ2-3; no clear D gene. Trimming removed 4 bases from V and 5 bases from J, with 15 bases in between. This CDR3 has 15 amino acids. Germline loops: CDR1 KGHDR, CDR2 SFDVKD. The CDR3 spells CATSDSDMEKDTQYF. The CDR3 DNA is TGTGCCACCAGTGACTCCGATATGGAGAAAGATACGCAGTATTTT.

In this sample, this clonotype turned up a few times. V usage is TRBV7-9 and J usage is TRBJ2-7; 7 bases align to TRBD1. With V trimmed by 5 bases and J by 3 bases, 4 bases remained unmatched. The CDR3 spans 13 residues. CDR1 and CDR2 (germline): SEHNR, FQNEAQ (reference sequence). CDR3 in DNA: TGTGCCAGCAGCACACGGACAGGCTACGAGCAGTACTTC. Translated: CASSTRTGYEQYF. Filled out from reference TRBV7-9 and TRBJ2-7, the complete variable domain reads DTGVSQNPRHKITKRGQNVTFRCDPISEHNRLYWYRQTLGQGPEFLTYFQNEAQLEKSRLLSDRFSAERPKGSFSTLEIQRTEQGDSAMYLCASSTRTGYEQYFGPGTRLTVT.

The chain carries TRBV20-1 and TRBJ1-1; possible D gene TRBD1, 5 bases. The V end was cut by 3 bases, the J end by 1 base, with 9 bases between. The CDR3 is 13 residues long. Germline V gene data show CDR1 as DFQATT and CDR2 as SNEGSKA (reference sequence). The CDR3 DNA is TGCAGTGCTAGCCGAGACAGGAACACTGAAGCTTTCTTT. Its translation is CSASRDRNTEAFF.

The chain couples TRBV20-1 to TRBJ1-2; 7 positions agree with TRBD1. The germline V gene encodes CDR1 DFQATT and CDR2 SNEGSKA (reference sequence). This CDR3 region has 15 residues. Trimming at V came to 5 bases and at J to 4 bases, leaving 13 bases not matched to a gene. CDR3 coding DNA: TGCAGTGCTTCCGATACAGGGGCTGTCCTCTATGGCTACACCTTC. Translated: CSASDTGAVLYGYTF.

Concerning this clonotype itself: A much larger clone differs from this one at a single base, so this may be a read error. CDR3 in amino acids: CATNRAGETRYF. In DNA, the CDR3 is TGTGCCACCAACCGGGCTGGGGAGACCCGGTACTTC. The chain uses TRBV15 and TRBJ2-5; perhaps TRBD2 as D (5 bases). CDR1 LNHNV and CDR2 YYDKDF come from the germline V gene (reference sequence). The CDR3 contains 12 residues.

This chain connects TRBV12-3 or TRBV12-4 to TRBJ2-7, with a tentative D call TRBD2 (6 bases). V was trimmed by 2 bases and J by 1 base, leaving 12 bases between them. The CDR3 is 15 amino acids. The CDR3 nucleotides read TGTGCCAGCAGTTTATCGGGAGATGGGTCCTACGAGCAGTACTTC. Protein sequence: CASSLSGDGSYEQYF.

This chain joins TRBV5-1 and TRBJ1-4; D is uncertain. The CDR3 is 14 amino acids. Germline values: CDR1 SGHRS, CDR2 YFSETQ. V was pared by 0 bases and J by 8 bases, with 11 bases between. CDR3 amino acids: CASSLERSEEKLFF. CDR3 sequence (DNA): TGCGCCAGCAGCTTGGAGCGGTCGGAGGAAAAACTGTTTTTT.

As concerns this clonotype: A much larger clone is a single base away; this may be a read error. J is TRBJ2-6 and V is TRBV20-1; 7 bases agree with TRBD1. This CDR3 is 15 amino acids long. Germline CDR1 DFQATT, CDR2 SNEGSKA (reference sequence). The CDR3 loop reads CSADRQGTGANVPTF. The DNA for the CDR3 is TGCAGTGCCGACCGACAGGGTACTGGGGCCAACGTCCCGACTTTC.